Listed below are T cell receptor beta chains from one sample, sequenced in a study of blood T cell repertoires in COVID-19. Sequenced by immunoSEQ multiplex PCR; TCRdb stores in-frame clones only, minus some. The sample holds 130,000 or so clones, about 88% seen once. The sample comprised peripheral blood. The receptors come from a human donor in a cohort sampled during active COVID-19. CDR3s include the opening cysteine and the closing phenylalanine or tryptophan. D genes are given only for firm matches. For some rows the clone size is stated as once, few or many, or as a class when expanded; others skip it.

V,size,J,D,CDR3,DNA
TRBV28,once,TRBJ2-7,TRBD2,CASRRSSGSYEQYF,TGTGCCAGCAGGCGCTCTAGCGGGTCCTACGAGCAGTACTTC
TRBV28,-,TRBJ1-1,TRBD1,CASSFHRGRVNTEAFF,TGTGCCAGCAGTTTCCACAGGGGAAGGGTGAACACTGAAGCTTTCTTT
TRBV3-1/TRBV3-2,-,TRBJ2-7,TRBD2,CASSPTSSGRGSYEQYF,TGTGCCAGCAGCCCGACCAGCAGCGGGAGGGGTTCCTACGAGCAGTACTTC
TRBV15,few,TRBJ2-5,-,CATSTHLSGAETQYF,TGTGCCACCAGCACCCATCTTTCAGGGGCCGAGACCCAGTACTTC
TRBV25-1,-,TRBJ2-7,-,CASSESTRAYEQYF,TGTGCCAGCAGTGAGAGTACCAGGGCCTACGAGCAGTACTTC
TRBV4-1,few,TRBJ1-5,-,CASSQEGRGTYAQHF,TGCGCCAGCAGCCAAGAGGGCAGGGGAACGTACGCCCAGCATTTT
TRBV19,-,TRBJ2-3,TRBD2,CASSLSGGPIADTQYF,TGTGCCAGTAGTCTGTCGGGGGGGCCTATAGCAGATACGCAGTATTTT
TRBV5-6,-,TRBJ1-3,-,CASSLVWSSGNTIYF,TGTGCCAGCAGCTTGGTCTGGAGCTCTGGAAACACCATATATTTT
TRBV7-9,-,TRBJ2-7,-,CASSLGRTYEQYF,TGTGCCAGCAGCTTGGGCAGGACCTACGAGCAGTACTTC
TRBV15,-,TRBJ2-3,-,CATSRERGTGTDTQYF,TGTGCCACCAGCAGAGAACGGGGAACGGGCACAGATACGCAGTATTTT
TRBV13,few,TRBJ2-7,TRBD2,CASSFYSGGPLEQYF,TGTGCCAGCAGCTTCTACAGCGGGGGACCCCTCGAGCAGTACTTC
TRBV11-1,-,TRBJ2-7,TRBD2,CASSLVTSVGTEQYF,TGTGCCAGCAGCTTGGTGACTAGCGTTGGTACTGAGCAGTACTTC
TRBV7-7,few,TRBJ2-2,TRBD1,CASSLTGTGLTGELFF,TGTGCTAGCAGCTTAACCGGGACAGGACTAACCGGGGAGCTGTTTTTT
TRBV9,once,TRBJ2-7,-,CASSVGPGTSYEQYF,TGTGCCAGCAGCGTAGGGCCCGGGACTTCCTACGAGCAGTACTTC
TRBV11-2,-,TRBJ2-1,TRBD2,CASSLGPSGSLTYNEQFF,TGTGCCAGCAGCTTAGGTCCTAGCGGGAGTCTAACCTACAATGAGCAGTTCTTC
TRBV9,-,TRBJ2-2,TRBD1,CASKGQVNTGELFF,TGTGCCAGCAAGGGACAGGTGAACACCGGGGAGCTGTTTTTT
TRBV2,-,TRBJ1-3,-,CASTFIRGQGNTIYF,TGCGCCAGCACCTTTATTAGGGGACAAGGAAACACCATATATTTT
TRBV5-1,-,TRBJ1-6,TRBD1,CASSTRTGDSPLHF,TGCGCCAGCAGCACGCGGACAGGAGATTCACCCCTCCACTTT
TRBV29-1,-,TRBJ1-6,TRBD1,CSVGQGANSPLHF,TGCAGCGTAGGACAGGGGGCAAATTCACCCCTCCACTTT
TRBV4-1,many,TRBJ1-5,-,CASSQGTEAQHF,TGCGCCAGCAGCCAAGGGACAGAGGCCCAGCATTTT
TRBV18,-,TRBJ2-1,TRBD2,CASSPTSGGNEQFF,TGTGCCAGCTCGCCCACTAGCGGGGGCAATGAGCAGTTCTTC
TRBV5-4,once,TRBJ2-7,-,CASSLRQSYEQYF,TGTGCCAGCAGCTTAAGACAGTCCTACGAGCAGTACTTC
TRBV12-3/TRBV12-4,-,TRBJ2-1,TRBD2,CASRGLAGNEQFF,TGTGCCAGCAGAGGACTAGCTGGCAATGAGCAGTTCTTC
TRBV5-1,-,TRBJ1-2,TRBD1,CASSLGQGANYGYTF,TGCGCCAGCAGCCTAGGACAGGGGGCCAACTATGGCTACACCTTC
TRBV23-1,-,TRBJ2-7,-,CASSTDRRTSCREQYF,TGCGCCAGCAGCACCGATCGCAGGACAAGTTGTCGCGAGCAGTACTTC
TRBV5-1,once,TRBJ1-6,TRBD1,CASSLAGRGVSPLHF,TGCGCCAGCAGCTTGGCCGGCAGGGGGGTTTCACCCCTCCACTTT
TRBV27,-,TRBJ2-5,TRBD2,CASSLAGVETQYF,TGTGCCAGCAGTTTAGCGGGAGTCGAGACCCAGTACTTC
TRBV15,-,TRBJ2-7,-,CATSRDAGVPYEQYF,TGTGCCACCAGCAGAGATGCAGGGGTCCCATACGAGCAGTACTTC
TRBV7-9,few,TRBJ2-7,-,CASSSTHKSYEQYF,TGTGCCAGCAGCTCGACACATAAATCCTACGAGCAGTACTTC
TRBV7-2,-,TRBJ1-6,-,CASSFGVGAGSPLHF,TGTGCCAGCAGCTTTGGGGTCGGGGCGGGATCACCCCTCCACTTT
TRBV5-1,-,TRBJ2-5,-,CASSIDRPIPETQYF,TGCGCCAGCAGCATAGACAGGCCTATCCCAGAGACCCAGTACTTC
TRBV28,once,TRBJ1-1,-,CASARGTEAFF,TGTGCCAGCGCCAGGGGCACTGAAGCTTTCTTT
TRBV28,once,TRBJ2-7,TRBD2,CASRIGGGATYEQYF,TGTGCCAGCAGGATCGGGGGGGGCGCTACCTACGAGCAGTACTTC
TRBV19,once,TRBJ1-4,-,CASSIASAGRKLFF,TGTGCCAGTAGTATAGCATCGGCAGGGAGGAAACTGTTTTTT
TRBV5-6,-,TRBJ1-2,-,CASSLVERSYGYTF,TGTGCCAGCAGCTTGGTGGAGAGAAGCTATGGCTACACCTTC
TRBV7-9,-,TRBJ2-3,TRBD1,CASSQDRATDTQYF,TGTGCCAGCAGCCAGGACAGGGCCACAGATACGCAGTATTTT
TRBV4-1,-,TRBJ2-4,-,CATLSQGGIQYF,TGCGCCACCCTTTCCCAGGGGGGAATTCAGTACTTC
TRBV29-1,-,TRBJ1-1,TRBD1,CSVEHNPGTGVTEAFF,TGCAGCGTTGAGCATAACCCCGGGACAGGGGTTACTGAAGCTTTCTTT
TRBV30,-,TRBJ2-6,-,CAWGVEGSGANVLTF,TGTGCCTGGGGAGTGGAGGGCTCTGGGGCCAACGTCCTGACTTTC
TRBV2,once,TRBJ2-3,TRBD1,CASSAGTGDTDTQYF,TGTGCCAGCAGTGCCGGGACAGGGGACACAGATACGCAGTATTTT
TRBV9,-,TRBJ1-2,-,CASSVDPSSTGYTF,TGTGCCAGCAGCGTAGACCCGTCTTCTACTGGCTACACCTTC
TRBV4-1,-,TRBJ2-1,-,CASSQGTGLDEQFF,TGCGCCAGCAGCCAAGGAACAGGGCTCGATGAGCAGTTCTTC
TRBV27,-,TRBJ2-7,-,CASSREGGQISYEQYF,TGTGCCAGCAGCCGCGAGGGGGGGCAAATTTCCTACGAGCAGTACTTC
TRBV6-1,-,TRBJ1-5,-,CASSEGRTGNQPQHF,TGTGCCAGCAGTGAAGGTCGGACAGGCAATCAGCCCCAGCATTTT
TRBV29-1,-,TRBJ2-1,TRBD1,CSVRTGYEQFF,TGCAGCGTACGGACAGGTTATGAGCAGTTCTTC
TRBV7-9,-,TRBJ1-3,-,CASSSDRSSGNTIYF,TGTGCCAGCAGCTCTGACAGGAGTTCTGGAAACACCATATATTTT
TRBV7-2,-,TRBJ2-2,-,CASSRDWLMNTGELFF,TGTGCCAGCAGCCGGGACTGGCTAATGAACACCGGGGAGCTGTTTTTT
TRBV15,once,TRBJ2-1,-,CATSRDRGIAEQFF,TGTGCCACCAGCAGAGATCGGGGGATCGCTGAGCAGTTCTTC
TRBV5-6,few,TRBJ2-7,-,CASSSTIVRAPEQYF,TGTGCCAGCAGCTCCACAATCGTCAGGGCACCCGAGCAGTACTTC
TRBV4-1,-,TRBJ2-7,TRBD1,CASSQARPGQGIHEQYF,TGCGCCAGCAGCCAAGCCCGACCGGGACAGGGTATCCACGAGCAGTACTTC